Detailed here is one TCR beta chain. The data belong to a study of blood T cell repertoires in COVID-19. Turning to the study itself: Sites in the United States, Italy and Spain provided acute and convalescent COVID-19 samples. In each case, the material was cDNA or gDNA derived from T cells, B-cell-depleted T cells, or PBMCs.

Germline CDR1 reads MDHEN; CDR2 reads SYDVKM. The CDR3 totals 14 residues. V was cut by 8 bases and J by 1 base, with 13 bases left in between. Per the authors' pipeline: Amplified reference gene primers provided the basis for estimating nucleated cell counts. The protocol was immunoSEQ multiplex PCR, while the TCRdb copy is restricted to in-frame clones and leaves out a portion. From that table come the V and J calls and clone size; the DNA was used to work out D and trimming. The sample gives 40,000 or so clones, 80% to 95% of which show up once; 2% to 2.5% is in the top ten. The source of this sequence is a man in his fifties with active COVID-19. Sequenced input: peripheral blood. The chain has TRBV28 and TRBJ2-3; maybe TRBD1 (5 bases). The CDR3 sequence: CASETDSGTDTQYF. The CDR3 nucleotides are TGTGCCAGCGAAACAGACAGCGGCACAGATACGCAGTATTTT.